This is a list of T cell receptor beta chains from one sample in a study of vaccination and CD4 T cells after COVID-19. Antigens for these TCRs are unknown. MiXCR, run by TCRdb on the PCR reads, gives a single entry per CDR3 protein. Of over 15,000 distinct CDR3 sequences in the sample, about 46% were seen once. Sample: CD4+ T cells from blood, cultured in vitro, taken after SARS-CoV-2 vaccination. The receptors were gathered from a human donor who had recovered from COVID-19. The CDR3 runs from the conserved cysteine through the conserved F or W. D genes are given only for firm matches. The size entry is marked missing in some rows and otherwise reads once, few, many or a size class.

abundance: .
v_gene: TRBV27
j_gene: TRBJ1-2
d_gene: .
CDR3aa: CASSLTLGRLLNYGYTF
CDR3nt: TGTGCCAGCAGTTTAACACTCGGAAGGCTCCTTAACTATGGCTACACCTTC

abundance: few
v_gene: TRBV20-1
j_gene: TRBJ1-2
d_gene: .
CDR3aa: CSARDLDGYTF
CDR3nt: TGCAGTGCTAGAGACCTTGATGGCTACACCTTC

abundance: .
v_gene: TRBV5-5
j_gene: TRBJ2-7
d_gene: .
CDR3aa: CASSFARGGPYEQYF
CDR3nt: TGTGCCAGCAGCTTCGCCCGGGGCGGACCCTACGAGCAGTACTTC

abundance: .
v_gene: TRBV19
j_gene: TRBJ2-1
d_gene: TRBD2
CDR3aa: CASRQLAGSFEQFF
CDR3nt: TGTGCCAGTAGGCAGCTAGCGGGAAGTTTTGAGCAGTTCTTC

abundance: .
v_gene: TRBV9
j_gene: TRBJ1-2
d_gene: .
CDR3aa: CASSVAGAGSYGYTF
CDR3nt: TGTGCCAGCAGCGTCGCAGGGGCGGGGTCTTATGGCTACACCTTC

abundance: .
v_gene: TRBV21-1
j_gene: TRBJ2-7
d_gene: .
CDR3aa: CASSAGTSGTYEQYF
CDR3nt: TGTGCCAGCAGCGCAGGGACTAGCGGGACCTACGAGCAGTACTTC

abundance: .
v_gene: TRBV20-1
j_gene: TRBJ1-2
d_gene: TRBD1
CDR3aa: CSARVRVRRGQDYGYTF
CDR3nt: TGCAGTGCTAGAGTAAGGGTTCGGAGGGGGCAGGACTATGGCTACACCTTC

abundance: .
v_gene: TRBV20-1
j_gene: TRBJ2-3
d_gene: .
CDR3aa: CSARPNPDTQYF
CDR3nt: TGCAGTGCTAGACCCAATCCAGATACGCAGTATTTT

abundance: medium-sized
v_gene: TRBV7-3
j_gene: TRBJ2-1
d_gene: .
CDR3aa: CASSLTDDLSYNEQFF
CDR3nt: TGTGCCAGCAGCTTAACGGACGACCTCTCCTACAATGAGCAGTTCTTC

abundance: few
v_gene: TRBV6-7
j_gene: TRBJ2-7
d_gene: TRBD2
CDR3aa: CANPLAGASHEQYF
CDR3nt: TGTGCCAACCCACTAGCGGGAGCATCTCACGAGCAGTACTTC

abundance: .
v_gene: TRBV20-1
j_gene: TRBJ1-4
d_gene: .
CDR3aa: CSAGSPNEKLFF
CDR3nt: TGCAGTGCCGGGTCGCCTAATGAAAAACTGTTTTTT

abundance: .
v_gene: TRBV28
j_gene: TRBJ1-1
d_gene: .
CDR3aa: CASSKGFRNTEAFF
CDR3nt: TGTGCCAGCAGTAAGGGATTTAGGAACACTGAAGCTTTCTTT

abundance: few
v_gene: TRBV12-3/TRBV12-4
j_gene: TRBJ2-7
d_gene: .
CDR3aa: CASSPAWADSYEQYF
CDR3nt: TGTGCCAGCAGTCCTGCTTGGGCGGACTCCTACGAGCAGTACTTC

abundance: .
v_gene: TRBV2
j_gene: TRBJ2-7
d_gene: .
CDR3aa: CASSVFYEQYF
CDR3nt: TGTGCCAGCAGTGTATTCTACGAGCAGTACTTC

abundance: .
v_gene: TRBV5-1
j_gene: TRBJ2-3
d_gene: .
CDR3aa: CASYKGGRADTQYF
CDR3nt: TGCGCCAGCTATAAGGGAGGTAGGGCAGATACGCAGTATTTT

abundance: few
v_gene: TRBV6-2/TRBV6-3
j_gene: TRBJ2-1
d_gene: TRBD1
CDR3aa: CASSTGQGRATEQFF
CDR3nt: TGTGCCAGCAGCACGGGACAGGGCCGTGCTACTGAGCAGTTCTTC

abundance: .
v_gene: TRBV4-1
j_gene: TRBJ2-6
d_gene: TRBD1
CDR3aa: CASSPPNRGRSGANVLTF
CDR3nt: TGCGCCAGCAGCCCACCGAACAGGGGAAGGTCTGGGGCCAACGTCCTGACTTTC

abundance: .
v_gene: TRBV20-1
j_gene: TRBJ2-5
d_gene: TRBD2
CDR3aa: CSARGIASGLVVPETQYF
CDR3nt: TGCAGTGCTAGAGGTATTGCCTCGGGACTAGTGGTTCCGGAGACCCAGTACTTC

abundance: few
v_gene: TRBV20-1
j_gene: TRBJ2-3
d_gene: TRBD2
CDR3aa: CSARDPSGRAVDTQYF
CDR3nt: TGCAGTGCTAGAGATCCCAGCGGGAGGGCGGTAGATACGCAGTATTTT

abundance: .
v_gene: TRBV6-1
j_gene: TRBJ2-2
d_gene: TRBD2
CDR3aa: CASSEALGRDTGELFF
CDR3nt: TGTGCCAGCAGTGAGGCGCTGGGGAGGGACACCGGGGAGCTGTTTTTT

abundance: few
v_gene: TRBV27
j_gene: TRBJ2-7
d_gene: TRBD1
CDR3aa: CASSRTGGEQYF
CDR3nt: TGTGCCAGCAGTCGGACAGGGGGAGAGCAGTACTTC

abundance: .
v_gene: TRBV6-5
j_gene: TRBJ2-1
d_gene: TRBD2
CDR3aa: CASSYRTGGTSGSYNEQFF
CDR3nt: TGTGCCAGCAGTTACAGGACAGGGGGGACTAGCGGGAGCTACAATGAGCAGTTCTTC

abundance: .
v_gene: TRBV4-2
j_gene: TRBJ1-2
d_gene: .
CDR3aa: CASSQRGGYTF
CDR3nt: TGTGCCAGCAGCCAAAGAGGGGGCTACACCTTC

abundance: .
v_gene: TRBV10-1
j_gene: TRBJ2-1
d_gene: .
CDR3aa: CASSEGLNNEQFF
CDR3nt: TGCGCCAGCAGTGAGGGACTTAACAATGAGCAGTTCTTC

abundance: .
v_gene: TRBV24-1
j_gene: TRBJ2-3
d_gene: TRBD1
CDR3aa: CATSDLGTGTDTQYF
CDR3nt: TGTGCCACCAGTGATTTGGGGACAGGCACAGATACGCAGTATTTT

abundance: .
v_gene: TRBV19
j_gene: TRBJ2-1
d_gene: .
CDR3aa: CASSMKKGYSLGEQFF
CDR3nt: TGTGCCAGTAGTATGAAAAAGGGTTATTCTCTCGGTGAGCAGTTCTTC

abundance: .
v_gene: TRBV7-8
j_gene: TRBJ1-3
d_gene: .
CDR3aa: CASSLGPEVDTIYF
CDR3nt: TGTGCCAGCAGCTTAGGTCCGGAGGTGGACACCATATATTTT

abundance: .
v_gene: TRBV7-8
j_gene: TRBJ1-2
d_gene: .
CDR3aa: CARSGTTADYGYTF
CDR3nt: TGTGCCAGAAGCGGGACAACGGCCGACTATGGCTACACCTTC

abundance: .
v_gene: TRBV19
j_gene: TRBJ1-1
d_gene: .
CDR3aa: CASSFLMMHTEAFF
CDR3nt: TGTGCCAGTAGTTTCCTCATGATGCACACTGAAGCTTTCTTT

abundance: .
v_gene: TRBV6-1
j_gene: TRBJ2-5
d_gene: TRBD1
CDR3aa: CASSRRQGATGKRETQYF
CDR3nt: TGTGCCAGCAGCCGGAGACAGGGGGCCACGGGAAAGAGAGAGACCCAGTACTTC

abundance: .
v_gene: TRBV20-1
j_gene: TRBJ2-5
d_gene: .
CDR3aa: CSAHLARGETQYF
CDR3nt: TGCAGTGCACATCTAGCGCGAGGGGAGACCCAGTACTTC